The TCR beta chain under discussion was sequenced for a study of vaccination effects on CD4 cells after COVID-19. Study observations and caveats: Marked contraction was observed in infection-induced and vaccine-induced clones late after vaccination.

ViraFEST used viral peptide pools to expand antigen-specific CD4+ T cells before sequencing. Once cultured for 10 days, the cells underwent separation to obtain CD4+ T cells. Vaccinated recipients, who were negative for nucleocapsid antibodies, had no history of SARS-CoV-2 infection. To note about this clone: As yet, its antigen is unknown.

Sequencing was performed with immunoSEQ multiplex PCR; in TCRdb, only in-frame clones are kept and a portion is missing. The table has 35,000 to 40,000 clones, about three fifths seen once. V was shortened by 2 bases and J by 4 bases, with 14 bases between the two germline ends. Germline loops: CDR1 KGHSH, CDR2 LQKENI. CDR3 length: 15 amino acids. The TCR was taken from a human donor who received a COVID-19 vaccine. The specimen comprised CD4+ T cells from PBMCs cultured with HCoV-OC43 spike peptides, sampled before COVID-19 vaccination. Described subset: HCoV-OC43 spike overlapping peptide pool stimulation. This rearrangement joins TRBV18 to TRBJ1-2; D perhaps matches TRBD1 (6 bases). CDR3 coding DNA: TGTGCCAGCTCACCATCCGCAGGGGTCAGCTATGGCTACACCTTC. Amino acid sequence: CASSPSAGVSYGYTF.